Presented here are 16 T cell receptor beta chains from one specimen sequenced in a study of T cell responses to AZD1222 COVID-19 vaccine. Method: immunoSEQ multiplex PCR; TCRdb's copy keeps in-frame clones and lacks some. The table records over 110,000 clones, around 90% of them present only once. Here the sequenced sample was peripheral blood, taken on day 0 of AZD1222 vaccination. Receptors originate from an adult in good health.

This clone has just a few counts. The chain uses TRBV5-4 and TRBJ2-1; 7 bases align to TRBD2. V lost 4 bases to trimming and J lost 5 bases; unmatched junction nucleotides: 9. The CDR3 consists of 15 residues. The germline gives CDR1 SGHNT, CDR2 YYREEE (reference sequence). CDR3 in amino acids: CASSGTSAPNNEQFF. In DNA, the CDR3 is TGTGCCAGCAGCGGCACTAGCGCCCCAAACAATGAGCAGTTCTTC.

This chain joins TRBV28 and TRBJ1-1; no reliable D call. Trimming left V 5 bases short and J 5 bases short, with 12 bases between. The CDR3 sequence is 13 residues long. The germline V gene encodes CDR1 MDHEN and CDR2 SYDVKM. CDR3 coding DNA: TGTGCCAGCAGTCCGAACCGGGGAACTGAAGCTTTCTTT. This translates into CASSPNRGTEAFF.

V gene TRBV5-5 combines with J gene TRBJ1-2; 8 nucleotides line up with TRBD1. In germline, CDR1 is SGHKS, CDR2 YYEKEE (reference sequence). The CDR3 consists of 15 residues. After removal of 4 bases from V and 3 bases from J, the junction contained 8 bases not matched to a gene. In DNA, the CDR3 is TGTGCCAGCAGCCCCCGACAGGGGACAGACTATGGCTACACCTTC. This sequence encodes CASSPRQGTDYGYTF.

This chain uses TRBV6-5 with TRBJ1-4; D is possibly TRBD1 (5 bases). The germline V gene has CDR1 MNHEY and CDR2 SVGAGI. The V end was cut by 6 bases, the J end by 7 bases, with 12 bases between. CDR3 length equals 13 residues. Here the CDR3 DNA reads TGTGCCAGCAGATCTGCCGGGGGTGAAAAACTGTTTTTT. It specifies CASRSAGGEKLFF.

V and J are TRBV2 and TRBJ1-1, with D uncertain. Trimming took off 8 bases at V and 0 bases at J, with 10 bases between the two ends. The CDR3 covers 13 residues. Germline assignment: CDR1 SNHLY and CDR2 FYNNEI. The CDR3 protein is CASAYTLNTEAFF. The CDR3 DNA is TGTGCCAGCGCGTACACACTGAACACTGAAGCTTTCTTT.

This chain joins TRBV19 and TRBJ1-2; 10 bases are a match to TRBD1. This CDR3 is built from 15 residues. The ends lost 5 bases at V and 6 bases at J; junction bases unmatched: 9. Germline V CDR1 and CDR2: LNHDA, SQIVND (reference sequence). CDR3 bases: TGTGCCAGTAGTCCCGACAGGGGGCCGGACGATGGCTACACCTTC. Its translation: CASSPDRGPDDGYTF. Looking up the rest from reference TRBV19 and TRBJ1-2 gives the full variable domain: DGGITQSPKYLFRKEGQNVTLSCEQNLNHDAMYWYRQDPGQGLRLIYYSQIVNDFQKGDIAEGYSVSREKKESFPLTVTSAQKNPTAFYLCASSPDRGPDDGYTFGSGTRLTVV.

The V and J genes are TRBV9 and TRBJ2-7; 8 positions agree with TRBD2. CDR3 length: 15 amino acids. Germline V gene sequence: CDR1 SGDLS, CDR2 YYNGEE. The ends lost 1 base at V and 0 bases at J; junction bases unmatched: 3. CDR3 residues: CASSVYSGASYEQYF. CDR3 nucleotides: TGTGCCAGCAGCGTATATAGCGGGGCCTCCTACGAGCAGTACTTC.

V usage is TRBV23-1 and J usage is TRBJ2-7; unclear D gene. TRBV23-1 is an ORF; its function is uncertain. The CDR3 covers 16 residues. V lost 8 bases and J lost 3, with 23 bases in between. CDR3 sequence: CASVRTAPRRVYEQYF. The CDR3 DNA sequence: TGCGCCAGCGTGCGAACCGCGCCCCGCCGGGTCTACGAGCAGTACTTC.

This clone turned up a few times. The chain couples TRBV5-1 to TRBJ1-2; possible D gene TRBD1, 5 bases. Germline loops: CDR1 SGHRS, CDR2 YFSETQ. This CDR3 region has 14 residues. With 2 bases removed from V and 6 bases from J, the gap between germline ends came to 14 bases. CDR3 amino acids: CASSFSGGEDGYTF. The CDR3 DNA reads as TGCGCCAGCAGCTTCAGCGGGGGGGAGGATGGCTACACCTTC.

The rearrangement uses TRBV21-1 and TRBJ1-3; the D segment call TRBD1 is taken from the table without a DNA check. TRBV21-1 is tagged as a pseudogene. CDR3 length: 16 residues. As DNA, the CDR3 is TGTGCCAGCAGCAAAGAGTGGGCCTTCTCTGGAAACACCATATATTTT. Encoded protein: CASSKEWAFSGNTIYF.

The V call is TRBV6-6, the J call TRBJ2-1; maybe TRBD2 (6 bases). Trimming stripped 6 bases from V and 16 bases from J, with 19 bases between. The germline gives CDR1 MNHNY, CDR2 SVGAGI (reference sequence). This CDR3 is built from 12 residues. The CDR3 here is CASSPPGGFFFF. DNA for the CDR3: TGTGCCAGCAGCCCCCCCGGGGGATTCTTTTTCTTC.

The rearrangement uses TRBV10-3 and TRBJ1-1; TRBD1 is a possible D gene (5 bases). The CDR3 is 14 residues long. CDR1 ENHRY and CDR2 SYGVKD come from the germline V gene. The V gene lost 0 bases and the J gene lost 6 bases, with 11 bases spanning the gap. The CDR3 protein is CAISESAGYPEAFF. In DNA, the CDR3 is TGTGCCATCAGTGAGTCAGCAGGGTACCCTGAAGCTTTCTTT.

V is TRBV7-6 and J is TRBJ2-1; 7 nucleotides match TRBD1. The V segment lost 2 bases and the J segment 9 bases; nucleotides outside the gene matches: 19. CDR1 and CDR2 from the germline V gene are SGHVS and FNYEAQ. This CDR3 spans 18 amino acids. CDR3 sequence (DNA): TGTGCCAGCAGCTTATGGCCGGAAGGGGGCATTCACAGAGGTGAGCAGTTCTTC. This translates into CASSLWPEGGIHRGEQFF.

This clone was seen just once. The J gene is TRBJ1-1, the V gene TRBV18; D is perhaps TRBD1 (5 bases). The CDR3 runs to 13 residues. Trimming removed 3 bases from V and 7 bases from J, with 12 bases in between. Per germline, CDR1 KGHSH and CDR2 LQKENI. The CDR3 DNA follows: TGTGCCAGCTCACCCCGGCTCAGGGATGAAGCTTTCTTT. It codes for CASSPRLRDEAFF.

The genes are TRBV18 and TRBJ2-5; 7 bases fit TRBD1. Germline CDR1 and CDR2: KGHSH and LQKENI. After removal of 1 base from V and 4 bases from J, the junction contained 9 bases not matched to a gene. The CDR3 totals 16 residues. The CDR3, as DNA: TGTGCCAGCTCACCACTGCTGGCAGGGGGTACAGAGACCCAGTACTTC. As protein: CASSPLLAGGTETQYF.

The rearrangement uses TRBV2 and TRBJ2-1; D gene ambiguous. The CDR3 is 14 residues long. From germline, CDR1 is SNHLY and CDR2 FYNNEI. V lost 7 bases, J lost 0 bases, and 10 bases lay in between. CDR3 in DNA: TGTGCCAGCAATCCAGGATCCTCCTACAATGAGCAGTTCTTC. Translating it yields CASNPGSSYNEQFF.